The source of this T cell receptor (beta chain) is a study of graft-versus-host responses after intestinal transplantation. For the study at large: Recipients across the board were started on anti-thymocyte globulin induction, then kept on tacrolimus and steroids for approximately three years.

For this clone: Its target is not known.

Per the germline V gene, CDR1 is GTSNPN and CDR2 is SVGIG (reference sequence). Trimming cost V 2 bases and J 2 bases; bases outside gene matches: 2. CDR3 size: 14 residues. Sequencing used immunoSEQ multiplex PCR; TCRdb keeps in-frame clones, though not all of them. The sample consists of tens of thousands of clones, 80% to 95% of them appearing once. Specimen: unstimulated CD8+ T cells sorted from spleen or lymph node cells, collected before intestinal transplant. The source of this sequence is a human donor who received an intestinal transplant. The rearrangement joins TRBV30 to TRBJ2-3; 9 bases are shared with TRBD2. CDR3 loop: CAWSLAGPTDTQYF. CDR3 coding DNA: TGTGCCTGGAGTCTAGCGGGGCCCACAGATACGCAGTATTTT.